Described below is a single TCR beta chain sequence and its context. Its antigen specificity is not known. The sample holds no much larger clone one base away, and base qualities are not on file. What this sample's time point label stands for: approximately 11 months on ibrutinib. For TCR beta library preparation, approximately 2 micrograms of genomic DNA were extracted from the cryopreserved PBMCs. Longitudinal blood samples from CLL patients on ibrutinib monotherapy underwent high-throughput TCR beta sequencing. The patients took part in an open-label, single-center phase 2 trial of ibrutinib monotherapy. This sample was included in a study of cytotoxic CD8 clonotypes in ibrutinib-treated CLL (dated by TCRdb to the early 2020s). General notes on the study: The cohort had some eleven relapsed/refractory and around 14 treatment-naive patients; about 17 were IGHV unmutated. Partial responses were observed in roughly 24 patients and complete responses in 2; after a median follow-up of around 64 months, remission was maintained in roughly 14 patients and progression was observed in roughly twelve. Response samples were obtained after a median of approximately eleven months of treatment, with a range of about 6 to 36 months. On average, each sample yielded around 250,000 productive templates and tens of thousands of productive rearrangements. Longitudinal samples were obtainable from about 30% of the roughly 86 participants in the trial. Cryopreserved peripheral blood mononuclear cells were obtained prior to treatment, at the time of response, and at either disease progression or sustained remission. Patients were still on ibrutinib when every remission and progressive disease sample was collected. Broader findings and caveats from the paper: Public clonotypes were found to be uncommon and were observed to contract or remain stable during treatment; the increase in clonality was shown to reflect expansion of private clonotypes at ibrutinib response. Baseline clonality exceeded that of age-matched healthy donors and correlated strongly with circulating CD8+ T-cell counts. Clonality increased at ibrutinib response, stayed stable in sustained remission, and fell back toward baseline at progression. Sampling times were not matched between patients in sustained remission and patients whose disease was progressing, and lymph node repertoires were not examined.

A MiSeq instrument was used for deep resolution sequencing, which targeted depths ranging from 1 in 1 million up to 1 in 200,000 T cells, with coverage averaging 10x for each clonotype. TCR beta libraries were generated with the immunoSEQ hsTCRB Kit. As for the original processing: ImmunoSEQ Data Assistant and ImmunoSEQ Analyzer were used for data analysis, and V, D and J genes were assigned according to IMGT definitions. Clonality, with values ranging from 0 to 1, was calculated as one minus the normalized Shannon entropy of productive rearrangement frequencies. Public clonotype analysis was restricted to overrepresented clonotypes comprising at least 0.05% of each patient's repertoire. Repertoires from about a dozen age-matched healthy donors in immuneACCESS were used as clonality controls. Here the immuneACCESS table is served through TCRdb, limited to in-frame sequences with V and J called. Missing clones are a known gap in these copies; in checked studies unresolved V genes cover under half, and the rest lacks a known reason. V, J and clone size derive from that table, while D and trimming were established from the DNA sequence. This sample holds 60,000 or so clones; less than 75% were observed only once. The ten largest make up about 15% of the sample.

There are 15 amino acids in the CDR3, from cysteine to phenylalanine inclusive. Only the CDR3 part of the read is kept: 45 bases, read in frame from the first base. The junction carries 18 bases between V and J, which are trimmed by 6 bases and 3 bases respectively. Taken from the germline V gene, the CDR1 and CDR2 loops are SGHAT and FQNNGV. The source material was PBMCs, sampled after 12 months of ibrutinib treatment. The rearrangement joined TRBV11-2 to TRBJ2-7; D gene: possibly TRBD2, on 6 matching bases. The receptor's source is a human donor with chronic lymphocytic leukemia. The sequenced DNA: TGTGCCAGCAGGGCAACCGGGACTGGAATCTACGAGCAGTACTTC. This sequence encodes CASRATGTGIYEQYF.